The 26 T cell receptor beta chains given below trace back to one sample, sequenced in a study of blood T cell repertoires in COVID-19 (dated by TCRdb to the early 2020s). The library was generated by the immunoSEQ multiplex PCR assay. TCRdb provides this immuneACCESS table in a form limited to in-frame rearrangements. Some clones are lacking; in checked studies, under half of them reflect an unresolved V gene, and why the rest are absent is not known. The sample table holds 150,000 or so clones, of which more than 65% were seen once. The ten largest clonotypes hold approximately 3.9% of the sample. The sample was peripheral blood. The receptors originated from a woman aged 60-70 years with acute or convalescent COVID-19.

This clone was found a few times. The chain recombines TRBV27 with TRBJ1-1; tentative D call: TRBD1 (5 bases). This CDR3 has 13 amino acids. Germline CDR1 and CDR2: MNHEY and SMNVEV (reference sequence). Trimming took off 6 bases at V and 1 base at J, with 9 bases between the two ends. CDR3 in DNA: TGTGCCAGCAGAGCCGGACAGAACACTGAAGCTTTCTTT. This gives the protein CASRAGQNTEAFF.

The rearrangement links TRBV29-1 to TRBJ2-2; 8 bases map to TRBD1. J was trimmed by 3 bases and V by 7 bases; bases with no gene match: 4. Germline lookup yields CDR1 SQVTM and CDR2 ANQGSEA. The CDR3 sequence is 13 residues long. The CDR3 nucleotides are TGCAGCGCTGGACAGGGCGACACCGGGGAGCTGTTTTTT. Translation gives CSAGQGDTGELFF.

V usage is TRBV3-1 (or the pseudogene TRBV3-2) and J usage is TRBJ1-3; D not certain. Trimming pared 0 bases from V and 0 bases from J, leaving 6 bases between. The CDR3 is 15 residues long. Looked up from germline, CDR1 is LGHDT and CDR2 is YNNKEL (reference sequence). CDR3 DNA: TGTGCCAGCAGCCAAGATAGTTGCTCTGGAAACACCATATATTTT. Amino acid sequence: CASSQDSCSGNTIYF.

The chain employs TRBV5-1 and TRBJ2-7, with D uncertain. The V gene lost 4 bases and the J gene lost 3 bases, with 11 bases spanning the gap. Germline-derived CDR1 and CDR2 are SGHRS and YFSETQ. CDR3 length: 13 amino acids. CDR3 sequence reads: CASSPGSYYEQYF. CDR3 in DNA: TGCGCCAGCAGCCCTGGTAGCTACTACGAGCAGTACTTC.

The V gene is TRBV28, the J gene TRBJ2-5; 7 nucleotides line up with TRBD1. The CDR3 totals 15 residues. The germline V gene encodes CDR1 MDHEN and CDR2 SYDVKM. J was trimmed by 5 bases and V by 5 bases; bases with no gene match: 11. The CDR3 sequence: CASSPGSTGTETQYF. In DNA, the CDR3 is TGTGCCAGCAGTCCGGGGTCGACAGGGACGGAGACCCAGTACTTC.

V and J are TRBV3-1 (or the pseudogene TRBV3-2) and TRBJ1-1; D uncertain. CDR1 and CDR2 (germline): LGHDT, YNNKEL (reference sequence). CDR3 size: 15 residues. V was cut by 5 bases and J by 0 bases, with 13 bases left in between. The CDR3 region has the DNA TGTGCCAGCAGCTCCCGTGGCTCCATGAACACTGAAGCTTTCTTT. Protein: CASSSRGSMNTEAFF.

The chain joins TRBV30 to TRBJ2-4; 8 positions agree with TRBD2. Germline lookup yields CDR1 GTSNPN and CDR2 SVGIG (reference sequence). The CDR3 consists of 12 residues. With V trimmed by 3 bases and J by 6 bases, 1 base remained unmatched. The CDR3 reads CAWRAGGNIQYF. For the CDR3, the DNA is TGTGCCTGGAGGGCGGGGGGAAACATTCAGTACTTC.

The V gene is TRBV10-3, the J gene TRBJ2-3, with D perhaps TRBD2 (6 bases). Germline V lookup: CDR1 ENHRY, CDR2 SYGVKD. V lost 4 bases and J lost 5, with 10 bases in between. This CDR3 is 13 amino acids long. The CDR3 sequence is CAISGEARDTQYF. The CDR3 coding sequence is TGTGCCATCAGTGGGGAGGCGAGAGATACGCAGTATTTT.

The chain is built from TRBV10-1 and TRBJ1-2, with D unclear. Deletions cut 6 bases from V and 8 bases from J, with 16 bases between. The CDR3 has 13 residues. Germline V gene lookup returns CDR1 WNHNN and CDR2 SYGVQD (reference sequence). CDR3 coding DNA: TGCGCCAGCAGCCCCGAGCGAAGGCGAGGCTACACCTTC. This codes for CASSPERRRGYTF.

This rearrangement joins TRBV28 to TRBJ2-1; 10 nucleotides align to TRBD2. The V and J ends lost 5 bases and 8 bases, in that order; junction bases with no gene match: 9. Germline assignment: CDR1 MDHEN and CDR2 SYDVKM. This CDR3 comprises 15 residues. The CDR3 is CASSSGRGRTDEQFF. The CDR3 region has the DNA TGTGCCAGCAGTAGCGGGAGGGGACGGACGGATGAGCAGTTCTTC.

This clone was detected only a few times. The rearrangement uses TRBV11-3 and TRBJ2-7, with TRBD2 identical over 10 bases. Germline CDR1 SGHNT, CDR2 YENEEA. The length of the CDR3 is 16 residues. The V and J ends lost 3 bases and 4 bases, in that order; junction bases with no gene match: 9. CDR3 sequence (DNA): TGTGCCAGCAGCTTCCTCAGCGGGAGGGCCCAGTACGAGCAGTACTTC. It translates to CASSFLSGRAQYEQYF.

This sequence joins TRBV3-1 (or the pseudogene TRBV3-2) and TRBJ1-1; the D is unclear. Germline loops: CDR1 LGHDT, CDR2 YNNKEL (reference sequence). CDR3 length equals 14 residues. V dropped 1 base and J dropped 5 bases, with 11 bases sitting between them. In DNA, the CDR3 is TGTGCCAGCAGCCAAGTGGAGGGAGGGACTGAAGCTTTCTTT. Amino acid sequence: CASSQVEGGTEAFF.

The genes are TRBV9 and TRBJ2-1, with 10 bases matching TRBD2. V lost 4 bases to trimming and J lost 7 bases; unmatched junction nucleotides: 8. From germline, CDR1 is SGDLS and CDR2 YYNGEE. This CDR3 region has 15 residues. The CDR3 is CASSPRASGSNEQFF. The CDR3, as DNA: TGTGCCAGCAGCCCGAGGGCTAGCGGGAGTAATGAGCAGTTCTTC.

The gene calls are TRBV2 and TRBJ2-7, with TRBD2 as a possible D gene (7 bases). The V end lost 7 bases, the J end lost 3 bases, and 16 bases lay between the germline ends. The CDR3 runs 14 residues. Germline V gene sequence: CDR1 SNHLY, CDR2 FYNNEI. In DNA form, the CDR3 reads TGTGCCAGCAACAAGGGGGGGAGCGGCTACGAGCAGTACTTC. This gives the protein CASNKGGSGYEQYF.

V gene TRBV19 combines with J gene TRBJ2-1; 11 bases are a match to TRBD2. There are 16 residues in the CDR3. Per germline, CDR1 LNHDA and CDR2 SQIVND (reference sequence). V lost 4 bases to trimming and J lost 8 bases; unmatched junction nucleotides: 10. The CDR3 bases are TGTGCCAGTAGTAGACGGAGACTAGCGGGACGCGATGAGCAGTTCTTC. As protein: CASSRRRLAGRDEQFF.

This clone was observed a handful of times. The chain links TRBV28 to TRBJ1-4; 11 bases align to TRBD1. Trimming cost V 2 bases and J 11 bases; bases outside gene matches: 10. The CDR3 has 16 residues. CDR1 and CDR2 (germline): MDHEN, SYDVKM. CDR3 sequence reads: CASSLPGQGASEKLFF. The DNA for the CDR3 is TGTGCCAGCAGTTTACCCGGACAGGGGGCCTCAGAGAAACTGTTTTTT.

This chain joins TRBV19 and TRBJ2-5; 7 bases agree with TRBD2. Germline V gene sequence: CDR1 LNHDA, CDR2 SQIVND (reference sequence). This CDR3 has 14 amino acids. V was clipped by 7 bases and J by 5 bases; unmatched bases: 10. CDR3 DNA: TGTGCCAGTAATCCTAGCGGCCTCGGGGAGACCCAGTACTTC. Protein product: CASNPSGLGETQYF.

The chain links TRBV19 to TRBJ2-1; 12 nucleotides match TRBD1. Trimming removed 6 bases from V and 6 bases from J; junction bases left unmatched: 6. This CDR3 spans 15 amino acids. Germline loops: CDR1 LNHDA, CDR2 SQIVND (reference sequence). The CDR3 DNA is TGTGCCAGTAGAGCCGGGACAGGGGGCCTCAATGAGCAGTTCTTC. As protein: CASRAGTGGLNEQFF.

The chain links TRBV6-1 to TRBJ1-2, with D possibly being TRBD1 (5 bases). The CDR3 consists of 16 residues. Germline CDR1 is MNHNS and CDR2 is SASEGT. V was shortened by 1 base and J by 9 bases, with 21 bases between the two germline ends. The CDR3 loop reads CASSEVAGRAGISYTF. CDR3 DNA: TGTGCCAGCAGTGAAGTCGCCGGCAGGGCTGGGATTAGCTACACCTTC.

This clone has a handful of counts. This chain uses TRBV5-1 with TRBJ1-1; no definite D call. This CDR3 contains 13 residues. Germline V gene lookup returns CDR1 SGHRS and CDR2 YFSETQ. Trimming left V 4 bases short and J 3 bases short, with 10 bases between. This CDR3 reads CASSQVVDTEAFF. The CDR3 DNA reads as TGCGCCAGCAGCCAGGTCGTGGACACTGAAGCTTTCTTT.

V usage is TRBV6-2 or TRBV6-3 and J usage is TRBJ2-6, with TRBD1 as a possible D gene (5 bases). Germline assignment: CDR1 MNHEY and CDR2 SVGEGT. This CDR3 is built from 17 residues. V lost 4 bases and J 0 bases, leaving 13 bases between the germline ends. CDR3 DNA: TGTGCCAGCAGTTTTAACAGGCCCGTCTCTGGGGCCAACGTCCTGACTTTC. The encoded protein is CASSFNRPVSGANVLTF.

CDR3 residues: CASSVSGLGRRSGNTIYF. As DNA, the CDR3 is TGTGCCAGCAGCGTGTCAGGGTTGGGCCGCCGCTCTGGAAACACCATATATTTT. V and J are TRBV9 and TRBJ1-3, with D perhaps TRBD1 (5 bases). Germline V CDR1 and CDR2: SGDLS, YYNGEE. This CDR3 is built from 18 residues. V was shortened by 2 bases and J by 0 bases, with 18 bases between the two germline ends.

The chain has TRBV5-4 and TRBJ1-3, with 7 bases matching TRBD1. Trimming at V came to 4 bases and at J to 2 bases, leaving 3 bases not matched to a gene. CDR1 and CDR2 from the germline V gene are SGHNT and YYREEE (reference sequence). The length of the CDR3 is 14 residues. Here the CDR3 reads CASSVQGTGNTIYF. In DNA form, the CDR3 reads TGTGCCAGCAGCGTACAGGGGACTGGAAACACCATATATTTT.

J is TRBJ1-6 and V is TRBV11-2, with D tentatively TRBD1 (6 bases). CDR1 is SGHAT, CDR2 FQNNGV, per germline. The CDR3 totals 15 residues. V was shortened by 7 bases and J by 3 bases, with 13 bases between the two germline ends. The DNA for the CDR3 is TGTGCCAGCACCTCGACAGGAAACTATAATTCACCCCTCCACTTT. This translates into CASTSTGNYNSPLHF.

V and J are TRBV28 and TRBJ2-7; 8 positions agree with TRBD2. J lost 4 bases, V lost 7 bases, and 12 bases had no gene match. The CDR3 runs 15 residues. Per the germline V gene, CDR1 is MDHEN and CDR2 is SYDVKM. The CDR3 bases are TGTGCCAGCAAAAGCGGGGGTTCCAGCACGTACGAGCAGTACTTC. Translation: CASKSGGSSTYEQYF.

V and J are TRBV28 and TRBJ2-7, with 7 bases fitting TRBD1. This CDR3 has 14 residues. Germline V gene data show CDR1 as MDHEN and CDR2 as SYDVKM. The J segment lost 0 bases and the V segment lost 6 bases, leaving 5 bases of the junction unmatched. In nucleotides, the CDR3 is TGTGCCAGCAGGGGACAGCATAGCTCCTACGAGCAGTACTTC. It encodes CASRGQHSSYEQYF.